Below are 5 T cell receptor beta chains sequenced from a single sample in a study of cytomegalovirus exposure and HLA in healthy donors. 60 Vbeta and 13 Jbeta primers were used in PCR. Method: immunoSEQ multiplex PCR; TCRdb's copy keeps in-frame clones and lacks some. The sample records 200,000 to 250,000 clones, roughly 81% being singletons. Sequencing used PBMCs. The receptor source for this set is a girl aged 2-9 years in good health and CMV-seronegative.

This clone was counted once. This chain links TRBV6-6 with TRBJ2-7; D not resolved. Germline CDR1 reads MNHNY; CDR2 reads SVGAGI (reference sequence). V was trimmed by 0 bases and J by 3 bases, leaving 12 bases between them. The CDR3 consists of 15 residues. For the CDR3, the DNA is TGTGCCAGCAGTTACTCGATTACCCGCGACTACGAGCAGTACTTC. Translating it yields CASSYSITRDYEQYF.

V usage is TRBV27 and J usage is TRBJ2-7, with D possibly TRBD1 on 5 matching bases. CDR3 length: 15 amino acids. CDR1 is MNHEY, CDR2 SMNVEV, per germline (reference sequence). The ends were cut back, 6 bases at V and 2 bases at J, with 17 bases in the middle. The CDR3 here is CASSSPGFRPYEQYF. The CDR3 DNA follows: TGTGCCAGCAGCAGCCCAGGGTTTAGGCCCTACGAGCAGTACTTC.

The CDR3 region is CASSEWGRKRYEQYF. CDR3 coding DNA: TGCGCCAGCAGTGAGTGGGGGCGAAAACGCTACGAGCAGTACTTC. V gene TRBV10-2 combines with J gene TRBJ2-7; tentatively, D is TRBD1 (6 bases). V lost 1 base and J lost 3, with 13 bases in between. This CDR3 spans 15 amino acids. From germline, CDR1 is WSHSY and CDR2 SAAADI.

DNA for the CDR3: TGTGCCAGCAGTCAAGGACAGTGGGGCTATGGCTACACCTTC. Translation: CASSQGQWGYGYTF. The V call is TRBV2, the J call TRBJ1-2; D perhaps matches TRBD1 (6 bases). The CDR3 runs to 14 residues. Germline lookup yields CDR1 SNHLY and CDR2 FYNNEI. V was pared by 5 bases and J by 4 bases, with 14 bases between.

The chain recombines TRBV5-1 with TRBJ1-2, with TRBD1 identical over 9 bases. J lost 8 bases, V lost 0 bases, and 11 bases had no gene match. CDR1 and CDR2 from the germline V gene are SGHRS and YFSETQ. This CDR3 is 16 amino acids long. The CDR3 region is CASSLVVRQGGSGYTF. The CDR3 DNA reads TGCGCCAGCAGCTTGGTGGTACGACAGGGGGGTTCCGGCTACACCTTC.